Each of the 30 T cell receptor beta chains below was sequenced from the same sample in a study of vaccination effects on CD4 cells after COVID-19. These receptors have no identified antigens. The assay was immunoSEQ multiplex PCR, and TCRdb's table has in-frame clones only and misses some. This sample has 70,000 or so clones, with 65% to 80% found just once. Between days 10 and 11 of culture, CD4+ T cells were separated out. Participants each got two BNT162b2 or mRNA-1273 vaccine doses. Material: CD4+ T cells from PBMCs cultured without peptide, obtained after COVID-19 vaccination. All receptors come from a human donor who received a COVID-19 vaccine.

In its sample, this clone was seen a few times. The rearrangement joins TRBV19 to TRBJ2-2; D possibly corresponds to TRBD1 (6 bases). V shed 4 bases and J shed 5 bases, with 11 bases lying between them. Germline V gives CDR1 LNHDA, CDR2 SQIVND (reference sequence). This CDR3 has 14 amino acids. The CDR3 reads CASSTQQGTGELFF. The CDR3 DNA reads as TGTGCCAGTAGTACACAACAGGGAACCGGGGAGCTGTTTTTT.

The genes are TRBV19 and TRBJ1-2; unclear D gene. CDR3 length: 14 amino acids. From germline, CDR1 is LNHDA and CDR2 SQIVND (reference sequence). Trimming removed 7 bases from V and 0 bases from J, with 12 bases in between. The CDR3 loop is CASTYGPSNYGYTF. CDR3 sequence (DNA): TGTGCCAGTACTTATGGTCCCTCTAACTATGGCTACACCTTC.

V and J are TRBV5-1 and TRBJ1-1, with no clear D. This CDR3 contains 14 residues. Germline CDR1 reads SGHRS; CDR2 reads YFSETQ. V lost 0 bases and J lost 5, with 11 bases in between. In nucleotides, the CDR3 is TGCGCCAGCAGCTTGGCAATGGGAGGTACTGAAGCTTTCTTT. Translating gives CASSLAMGGTEAFF.

This clone has a handful of counts. The gene calls are TRBV3-1 (or the pseudogene TRBV3-2) and TRBJ2-1; the D is unclear. Germline V gene lookup returns CDR1 LGHDT and CDR2 YNNKEL (reference sequence). The germline V and J ends were trimmed by 3 bases and 11 bases, with 14 bases remaining between them. This CDR3 spans 13 amino acids. The CDR3 nucleotides are TGTGCCAGCAGCCAGGGGAACATTGTGCAGCAGTTCTTC. It codes for CASSQGNIVQQFF.

This clone is a singleton in its sample. V gene TRBV30 combines with J gene TRBJ1-5; TRBD1 aligns across 7 bases. The CDR3 is 15 amino acids. The germline gives CDR1 GTSNPN, CDR2 SVGIG (reference sequence). Trimming took 2 bases from V and 3 from J; bases not matched to a gene: 7. The CDR3 is CAWSRMGQLNQPQHF. The CDR3 DNA is TGTGCCTGGAGTAGAATGGGACAGCTCAATCAGCCCCAGCATTTT.

The V call is TRBV10-2, the J call TRBJ2-7; TRBD1 might be the D (5 bases). Per the germline V gene, CDR1 is WSHSY and CDR2 is SAAADI. V gave up 0 bases and J gave up 3 bases, with 15 bases separating them. CDR3 size: 16 residues. CDR3 sequence reads: CASSESGRTRCYEQYV. The CDR3 coding sequence is TGCGCCAGCAGTGAGTCGGGGCGGACACGATGCTACGAGCAGTACGTC.

This clone was observed once. The J gene is TRBJ1-2, the V gene TRBV18, with 8 bases identical to TRBD1. The germline CDR1 and CDR2 sequences are KGHSH and LQKENI. The J segment lost 2 bases and the V segment lost 6 bases, leaving 5 bases of the junction unmatched. There are 14 residues in the CDR3. In DNA form, the CDR3 reads TGTGCCAGCTCGGGGACAGGCGAAAACTATGGCTACACCTTC. Translation: CASSGTGENYGYTF.

This clone was observed once. V is TRBV24-1 and J is TRBJ2-1; weak D call: TRBD1 (6 bases). Per the germline V gene, CDR1 is KGHDR and CDR2 is SFDVKD. The germline V and J ends were trimmed by 0 bases and 5 bases, with 13 bases remaining between them. The CDR3 is 16 residues long. CDR3 DNA: TGTGCCACCAGTGATTTGGGCACAGGGAGAAACAATGAGCAGTTCTTC. Protein sequence: CATSDLGTGRNNEQFF.

The CDR3 DNA follows: TGCGCCAGCAGCCAAGCCCTGACAGGGCGGGAGGGGAAAAAACTGTTTTTT. This encodes CASSQALTGREGKKLFF. The rearrangement joins TRBV4-1 to TRBJ1-4; 7 bases match TRBD1. CDR1 is MGHRA and CDR2 is YSYEKL in the germline V gene. The ends lost 1 base at V and 9 bases at J; junction bases unmatched: 14. The CDR3 runs to 17 residues.

This chain links TRBV5-1 with TRBJ2-3; 7 positions match TRBD1. From germline, CDR1 is SGHRS and CDR2 YFSETQ. The CDR3 loop spans 14 amino acids. Trimming cost V 5 bases and J 5 bases; bases outside gene matches: 8. The CDR3 is CASRPGQVGDTQYF. The CDR3 coding sequence is TGCGCCAGCAGACCCGGACAGGTTGGAGATACGCAGTATTTT.

The chain has TRBV6-4 and TRBJ2-3, with D perhaps TRBD2 (5 bases). The CDR3 loop spans 11 amino acids. Germline V lookup: CDR1 MRHNA, CDR2 SNTAGT. With 6 bases removed from V and 9 bases from J, the gap between germline ends came to 10 bases. The CDR3 region is CASRNGVTQYF. As DNA, the CDR3 is TGTGCCAGCAGGAACGGGGTCACGCAGTATTTT.

The chain is built from TRBV6-5 and TRBJ2-7; 10 nucleotides align to TRBD2. The trim removed 5 bases at V and 9 bases at J, leaving 13 bases unmatched. Germline values: CDR1 MNHEY, CDR2 SVGAGI. This CDR3 spans 15 amino acids. The CDR3 protein is CASSPKVTSGVVQYV. DNA for the CDR3: TGTGCCAGCAGTCCTAAGGTCACTAGCGGGGTTGTGCAGTACGTC.

With regard to this clone: An end of the junction differs from the germline gene, which may be a read error. The rearrangement links TRBV24-1 to TRBJ1-3; TRBD1 might be the D (6 bases). Germline V gives CDR1 KGHDR, CDR2 SFDVKD. The CDR3 totals 12 residues. CDR3 amino acids: CATSDSGGLTSF. The CDR3, as DNA: TGTGCCACCAGTGATTCGGGGGGGCTTACGTCTTTT.

In its sample, this clone was seen a few times. The chain is built from TRBV2 and TRBJ1-2; TRBD1 matches at 9 bases. V lost 7 bases and J lost 4; bases outside the gene matches: 16. This CDR3 contains 17 residues. Germline CDR1 is SNHLY and CDR2 is FYNNEI. CDR3 coding DNA: TGTGCCAGCACCCGAACAGGGGGCCAAAGTATTGGCTATGGCTACACCTTC. Translated: CASTRTGGQSIGYGYTF.

The chain recombines TRBV10-3 with TRBJ1-2; TRBD1 might be the D (6 bases). V lost 0 bases and J lost 4, with 12 bases in between. From germline, CDR1 is ENHRY and CDR2 SYGVKD. CDR3 length equals 15 residues. The CDR3 DNA reads as TGTGCCATCAGTGAGTCGGACAGCCCCCTCTATGGCTACACCTTC. Translation gives CAISESDSPLYGYTF.

The rearrangement joins TRBV21-1 to TRBJ2-3; TRBD2 is taken as the D call from the table, unchecked against the DNA. TRBV21-1 is tagged as a pseudogene. This CDR3 has 15 amino acids. The CDR3 loop reads CVFFDSGASTDTQYF. In nucleotides, the CDR3 is TGTGTCTTCTTCGATTCCGGTGCTAGCACAGATACGCAGTATTTT.

This clone was found a few times. V gene TRBV6-5 combines with J gene TRBJ1-2; possibly TRBD1 for D (5 bases). V was clipped by 7 bases and J by 8 bases, with 11 bases between them. In germline, CDR1 is MNHEY, CDR2 SVGAGI. The CDR3 extends over 11 amino acids. CDR3 loop: CASNQGGGYTF. The CDR3 DNA is TGTGCCAGCAACCAGGGAGGGGGCTACACCTTC.

This rearrangement joins TRBV5-8 to TRBJ1-1; a weak D match, TRBD1 (5 bases). The germline V gene has CDR1 SGHTS and CDR2 YDEGEE. CDR3 length: 15 residues. V gave up 3 bases and J gave up 0 bases, with 12 bases separating them. The chain's CDR3 is CASSWGRILNTEAFF. CDR3 in DNA: TGTGCCAGCAGCTGGGGCAGGATTTTGAACACTGAAGCTTTCTTT.

The count of this clone is one. V is TRBV6-6 and J is TRBJ2-5; D remains unclear. Germline V CDR1 and CDR2: MNHNY, SVGAGI (reference sequence). The CDR3 loop spans 14 amino acids. Trimming stripped 2 bases from V and 0 bases from J, with 7 bases between. The CDR3 here is CASSYLANQETQYF. The CDR3 DNA reads TGTGCCAGCAGTTACCTGGCTAACCAAGAGACCCAGTACTTC.

V gene TRBV5-4 combines with J gene TRBJ1-5; tentatively, D is TRBD1 (6 bases). The CDR3 is 14 residues long. CDR1 is SGHNT, CDR2 YYREEE, per germline (reference sequence). Trimming stripped 10 bases from V and 4 bases from J, with 18 bases between. The CDR3 region is CAVGGGGANQPQHF. The CDR3, as DNA: TGTGCCGTTGGAGGCGGGGGGGCGAATCAGCCCCAGCATTTT.

This clone appeared once. The chain uses TRBV5-5 and TRBJ2-7; no clear D. V was clipped by 4 bases and J by 6 bases, with 20 bases between them. Germline CDR1 is SGHKS and CDR2 is YYEKEE (reference sequence). The CDR3 extends over 15 amino acids. CDR3 coding DNA: TGTGCCAGCAGCCCCCGTCAGTTAGGTGGATCCGAGCAGTACGTC. It codes for CASSPRQLGGSEQYV.

The V call is TRBV24-1, the J call TRBJ2-5; the D is unclear. The CDR3 runs 15 residues. Germline CDR1 reads KGHDR; CDR2 reads SFDVKD. The V end was cut by 3 bases, the J end by 5 bases, with 15 bases between. CDR3 in amino acids: CATSDNGPLQETQYF. CDR3 DNA sequence: TGTGCCACCAGTGATAACGGCCCACTCCAGGAGACCCAGTACTTC.

The chain has TRBV7-9 and TRBJ2-5, with D unclear. V lost 4 bases and J lost 8, with 14 bases in between. The V gene's germline CDR1 is SEHNR and CDR2 FQNEAQ (reference sequence). The CDR3 runs 13 residues. The CDR3 nucleotides read TGTGCCAGCAGCTCTCGGCCGGATGGAACCCAGTACTTC. Encoded protein: CASSSRPDGTQYF. Full variable domain (remainder filled in from reference TRBV7-9 and TRBJ2-5): DTGVSQNPRHKITKRGQNVTFRCDPISEHNRLYWYRQTLGQGPEFLTYFQNEAQLEKSRLLSDRFSAERPKGSFSTLEIQRTEQGDSAMYLCASSSRPDGTQYFGPGTRLLVL.

This clone appeared a few times. Here the CDR3 DNA reads TGTGCCAGCAGCTTAACTAGCGGGGGTCCGAACACCGGGGAGCTGTTTTTT. It translates to CASSLTSGGPNTGELFF. The chain employs TRBV7-3 and TRBJ2-2, with TRBD2 matching over 9 bases. Per germline, CDR1 SGHTA and CDR2 FQGTGA. Losses at the gene ends were 0 bases for V and 0 bases for J; bases not matched to a gene: 2. The CDR3 runs to 17 residues.

The chain couples TRBV4-1 to TRBJ1-1; TRBD1 agrees at 9 bases. Germline trimming cut 0 bases from V and 5 bases from J; bases unmatched to any gene: 13. There are 18 residues in the CDR3. CDR1 MGHRA and CDR2 YSYEKL come from the germline V gene. The CDR3 region is CASSQDTKDRGMETEAFF. CDR3 bases: TGCGCCAGCAGCCAAGATACTAAGGACAGGGGAATGGAGACTGAAGCTTTCTTT.

The chain employs TRBV5-1 and TRBJ2-1; 8 nucleotides line up with TRBD1. CDR1 SGHRS and CDR2 YFSETQ come from the germline V gene. The CDR3 runs to 15 residues. J lost 3 bases, V lost 0 bases, and 2 bases had no gene match. The CDR3 protein is CASSLGTGYYNEQFF. CDR3 bases: TGCGCCAGCAGCTTGGGGACAGGGTACTACAATGAGCAGTTCTTC.

The chain carries TRBV24-1 and TRBJ2-7, with unresolved D. Deletions cut 4 bases from V and 3 bases from J, with 18 bases between. The CDR3 loop spans 16 amino acids. In germline, CDR1 is KGHDR, CDR2 SFDVKD. CDR3 bases: TGTGCCACCAGTGAATCTAGGGCAGGAGACCACTACGAGCAGTACGTC. This encodes CATSESRAGDHYEQYV.

The table lists this clone with a count of one. The chain combines TRBV6-5 with TRBJ2-1; D may be TRBD2 (6 bases). This CDR3 spans 16 amino acids. The V gene's germline CDR1 is MNHEY and CDR2 SVGAGI. V was cut by 0 bases and J by 3 bases, with 12 bases left in between. The CDR3 region is CASSYSIGTFYNEQFF. In DNA, the CDR3 is TGTGCCAGCAGTTACTCGATAGGGACTTTCTACAATGAGCAGTTCTTC.

This chain connects TRBV29-1 to TRBJ2-1, with TRBD1 matching over 8 bases. Germline V CDR1 and CDR2: SQVTM, ANQGSEA. There are 15 residues in the CDR3. V shed 5 bases, J shed 6 bases, and the junction held 12 bases outside the gene matches. The CDR3 reads CSVTLFQGASNEQFF. As DNA, the CDR3 is TGCAGCGTTACTTTATTTCAGGGGGCCTCCAATGAGCAGTTCTTC.

This sequence joins TRBV12-3 or TRBV12-4 and TRBJ1-2, with TRBD1 matching over 8 bases. With V trimmed by 7 bases and J by 2 bases, 3 bases remained unmatched. The CDR3 covers 13 residues. CDR3 nucleotides: TGTGCCAGCAAGGACAGGGCCAACTATGGCTACACCTTC. It codes for CASKDRANYGYTF.